This TCR beta chain stems from a study of OX40 agonist ivuxolimab in advanced cancers. The CDR3 covers 14 residues. The V end was cut by 4 bases, the J end by 7 bases, with 13 bases between. CDR1 is MNHNS, CDR2 SASEGT, per germline. Clones were sequenced by immunoSEQ multiplex PCR, and TCRdb holds only the in-frame ones, with some missing. The sample records some 41,000 clones, roughly 91% being singletons. The specimen was CD4+ or CD8+ T cells sorted from blood, collected in a trial of the OX40 agonist ivuxolimab. This chain joins TRBV6-1 and TRBJ1-4; the D gene is possibly TRBD1 (5 bases). This TCR was sampled from an adult with an advanced solid tumor such as melanoma, head and neck, liver or kidney cancer. The CDR3: CASSGPGTFEKLFF. CDR3 coding DNA: TGTGCCAGCAGTGGCCCCGGGACCTTTGAAAAACTGTTTTTT.